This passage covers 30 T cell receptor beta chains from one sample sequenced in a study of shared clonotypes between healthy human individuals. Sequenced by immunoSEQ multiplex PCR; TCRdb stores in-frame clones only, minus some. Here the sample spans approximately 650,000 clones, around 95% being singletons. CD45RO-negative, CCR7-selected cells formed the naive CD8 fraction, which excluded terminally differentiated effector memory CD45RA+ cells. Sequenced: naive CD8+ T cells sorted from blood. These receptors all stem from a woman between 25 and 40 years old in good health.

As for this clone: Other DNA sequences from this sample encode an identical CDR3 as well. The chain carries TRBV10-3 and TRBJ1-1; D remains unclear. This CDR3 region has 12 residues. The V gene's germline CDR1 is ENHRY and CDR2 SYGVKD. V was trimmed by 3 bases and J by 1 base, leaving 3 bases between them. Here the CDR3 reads CAISEGNTEAFF. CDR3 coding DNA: TGTGCCATCAGTGAAGGGAACACTGAAGCTTTCTTT.

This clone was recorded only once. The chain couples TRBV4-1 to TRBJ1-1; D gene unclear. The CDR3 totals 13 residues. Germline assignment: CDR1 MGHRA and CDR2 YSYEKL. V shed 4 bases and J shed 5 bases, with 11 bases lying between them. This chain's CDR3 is CASSLRGGTEAFF. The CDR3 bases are TGCGCCAGCAGCCTCAGAGGAGGGACTGAAGCTTTCTTT.

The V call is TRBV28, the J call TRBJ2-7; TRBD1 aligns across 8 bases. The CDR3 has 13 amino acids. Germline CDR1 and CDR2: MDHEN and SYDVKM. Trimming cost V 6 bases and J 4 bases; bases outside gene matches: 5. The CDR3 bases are TGTGCCAGCAGGTCAGGGGGCAATTACGAGCAGTACTTC. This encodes CASRSGGNYEQYF.

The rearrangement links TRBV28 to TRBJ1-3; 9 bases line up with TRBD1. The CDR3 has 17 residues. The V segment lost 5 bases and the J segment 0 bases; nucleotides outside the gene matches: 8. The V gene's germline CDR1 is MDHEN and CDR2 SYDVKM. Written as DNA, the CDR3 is TGTGCCAGCAGTCCCCCCTTGGACAGGGGCTCTGGAAACACCATATATTTT. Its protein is CASSPPLDRGSGNTIYF.

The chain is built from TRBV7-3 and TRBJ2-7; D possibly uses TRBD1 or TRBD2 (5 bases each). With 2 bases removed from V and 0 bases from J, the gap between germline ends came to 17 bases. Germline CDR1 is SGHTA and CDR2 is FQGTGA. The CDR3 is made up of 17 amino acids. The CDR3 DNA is TGTGCCAGCAGCTTACCCACGTACGGGACGGGCTCCTACGAGCAGTACTTC. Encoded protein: CASSLPTYGTGSYEQYF.

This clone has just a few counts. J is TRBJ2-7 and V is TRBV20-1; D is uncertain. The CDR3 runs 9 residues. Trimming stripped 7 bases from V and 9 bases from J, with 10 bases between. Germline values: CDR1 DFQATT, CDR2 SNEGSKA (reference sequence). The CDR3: CSVRPGQYF. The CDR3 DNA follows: TGCAGTGTTCGTCCGGGGCAGTACTTC.

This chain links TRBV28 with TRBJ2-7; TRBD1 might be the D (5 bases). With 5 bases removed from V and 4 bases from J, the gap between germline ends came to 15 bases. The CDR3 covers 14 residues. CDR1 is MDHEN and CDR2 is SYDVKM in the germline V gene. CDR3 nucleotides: TGTGCCAGCAGTGACCCAGGCGGACAATACGAGCAGTACTTC. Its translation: CASSDPGGQYEQYF.

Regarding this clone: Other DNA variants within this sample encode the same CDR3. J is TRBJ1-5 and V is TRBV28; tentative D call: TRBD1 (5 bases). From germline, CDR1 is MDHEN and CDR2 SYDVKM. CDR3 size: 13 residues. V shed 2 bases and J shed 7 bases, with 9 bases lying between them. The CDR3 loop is CASSLRGDQPQHF. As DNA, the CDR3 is TGTGCCAGCAGTTTAAGGGGAGACCAGCCCCAGCATTTT.

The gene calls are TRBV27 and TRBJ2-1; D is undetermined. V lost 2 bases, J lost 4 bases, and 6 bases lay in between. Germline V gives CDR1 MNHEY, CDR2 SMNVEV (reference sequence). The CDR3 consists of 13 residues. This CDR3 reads CASSLAIYNEQFF. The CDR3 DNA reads TGTGCCAGCAGTTTAGCCATTTACAATGAGCAGTTCTTC.

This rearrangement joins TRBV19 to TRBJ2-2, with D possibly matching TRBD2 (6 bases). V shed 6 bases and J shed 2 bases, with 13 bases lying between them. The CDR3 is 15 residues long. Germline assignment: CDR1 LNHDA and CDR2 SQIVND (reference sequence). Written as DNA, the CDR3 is TGTGCCAGTAGGTTAGGGACTTTTAACACCGGGGAGCTGTTTTTT. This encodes CASRLGTFNTGELFF.

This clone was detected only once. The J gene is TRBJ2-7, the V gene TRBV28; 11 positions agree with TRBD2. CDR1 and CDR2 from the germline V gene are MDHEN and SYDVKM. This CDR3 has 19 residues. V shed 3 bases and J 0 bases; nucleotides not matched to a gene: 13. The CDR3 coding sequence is TGTGCCAGCAGTTTTAGTTGGGGGCTAGCGGGAGGACTCTCCTACGAGCAGTACTTC. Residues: CASSFSWGLAGGLSYEQYF.

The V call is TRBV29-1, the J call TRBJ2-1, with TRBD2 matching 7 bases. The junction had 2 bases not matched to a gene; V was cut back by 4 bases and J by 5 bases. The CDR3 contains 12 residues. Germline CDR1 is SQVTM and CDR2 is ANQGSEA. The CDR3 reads CSVAGGHNEQFF. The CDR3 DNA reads TGCAGCGTTGCGGGAGGCCACAATGAGCAGTTCTTC.

The CDR3 DNA is TGTGCCAGCAGTCCCCGGGAGGGTGGAGATACGCAGTATTTT. Translation gives CASSPREGGDTQYF. The chain carries TRBV28 and TRBJ2-3; 8 bases line up with TRBD2. Germline-derived CDR1 and CDR2 are MDHEN and SYDVKM. The ends lost 5 bases at V and 5 bases at J; junction bases unmatched: 6. The CDR3 is 14 amino acids. Full variable domain (missing parts from reference TRBV28 and TRBJ2-3): DVKVTQSSRYLVKRTGEKVFLECVQDMDHENMFWYRQDPGLGLRLIYFSYDVKMKEKGDIPEGYSVSREKKERFSLILESASTNQTSMYLCASSPREGGDTQYFGPGTRLTVL.

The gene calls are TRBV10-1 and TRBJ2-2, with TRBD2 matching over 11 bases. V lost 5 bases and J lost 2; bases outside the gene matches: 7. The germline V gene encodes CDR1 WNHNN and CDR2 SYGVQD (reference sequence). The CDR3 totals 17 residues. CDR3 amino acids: CASSKTSGSTNTGELFF. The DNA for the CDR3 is TGCGCCAGCAGTAAAACTAGCGGGAGCACTAACACCGGGGAGCTGTTTTTT.

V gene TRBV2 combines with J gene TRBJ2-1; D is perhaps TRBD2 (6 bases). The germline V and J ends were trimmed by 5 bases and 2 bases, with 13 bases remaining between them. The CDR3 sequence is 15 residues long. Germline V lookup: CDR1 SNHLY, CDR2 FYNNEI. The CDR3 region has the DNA TGTGCCAGCAGTTCCGGCGGGACGACCTACAATGAGCAGTTCTTC. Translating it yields CASSSGGTTYNEQFF.

The CDR3 bases are TGCGCCAGCAGTGAAGATGGGAAATACGAGCAGTACTTC. Translating gives CASSEDGKYEQYF. This rearrangement joins TRBV10-1 to TRBJ2-7; D ambiguous. V dropped 3 bases and J dropped 4 bases, with 10 bases sitting between them. Germline-derived CDR1 and CDR2 are WNHNN and SYGVQD (reference sequence). The CDR3 spans 13 residues.

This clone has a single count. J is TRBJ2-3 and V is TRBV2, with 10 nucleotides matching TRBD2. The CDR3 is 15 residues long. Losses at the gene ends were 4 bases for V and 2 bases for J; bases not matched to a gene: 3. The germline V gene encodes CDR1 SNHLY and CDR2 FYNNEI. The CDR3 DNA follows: TGTGCCAGCAGTGTGACTAGCGGGCCCACAGATACGCAGTATTTT. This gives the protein CASSVTSGPTDTQYF.

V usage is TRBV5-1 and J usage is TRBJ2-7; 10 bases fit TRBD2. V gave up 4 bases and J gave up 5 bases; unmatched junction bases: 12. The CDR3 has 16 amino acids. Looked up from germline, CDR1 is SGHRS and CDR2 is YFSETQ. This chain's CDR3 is CASSPDAILAGHEQYF. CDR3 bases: TGCGCCAGCAGCCCGGACGCTATACTAGCGGGACACGAGCAGTACTTC. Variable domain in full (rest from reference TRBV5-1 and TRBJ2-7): KAGVTQTPRYLIKTRGQQVTLSCSPISGHRSVSWYQQTPGQGLQFLFEYFSETQRNKGNFPGRFSGRQFSNSRSEMNVSTLELGDSALYLCASSPDAILAGHEQYFGPGTRLTVT.

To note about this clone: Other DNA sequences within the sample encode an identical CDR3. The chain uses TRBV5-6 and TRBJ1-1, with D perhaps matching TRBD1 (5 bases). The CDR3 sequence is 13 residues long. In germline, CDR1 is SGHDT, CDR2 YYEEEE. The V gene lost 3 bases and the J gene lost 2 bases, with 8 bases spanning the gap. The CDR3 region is CASSWGGNTEAFF. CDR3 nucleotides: TGTGCCAGCAGCTGGGGCGGTAACACTGAAGCTTTCTTT.

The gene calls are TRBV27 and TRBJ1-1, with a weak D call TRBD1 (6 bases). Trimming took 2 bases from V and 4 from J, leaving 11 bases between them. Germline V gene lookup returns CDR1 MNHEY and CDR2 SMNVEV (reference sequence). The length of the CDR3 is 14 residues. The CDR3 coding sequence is TGTGCCAGCAGTTTAAGGGGGGGCTCCACTGAAGCTTTCTTT. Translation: CASSLRGGSTEAFF.

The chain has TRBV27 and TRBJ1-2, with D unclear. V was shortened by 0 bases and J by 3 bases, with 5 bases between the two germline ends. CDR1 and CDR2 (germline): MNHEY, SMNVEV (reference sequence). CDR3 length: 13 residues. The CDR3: CASSLSKYYGYTF. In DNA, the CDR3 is TGTGCCAGCAGTTTATCGAAGTACTATGGCTACACCTTC.

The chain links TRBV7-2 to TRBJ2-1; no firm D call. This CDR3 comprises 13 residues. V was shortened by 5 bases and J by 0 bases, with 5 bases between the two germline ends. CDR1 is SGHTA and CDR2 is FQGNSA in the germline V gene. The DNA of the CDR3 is TGTGCCAGCAGCCCGGACTCCTACAATGAGCAGTTCTTC. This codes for CASSPDSYNEQFF.

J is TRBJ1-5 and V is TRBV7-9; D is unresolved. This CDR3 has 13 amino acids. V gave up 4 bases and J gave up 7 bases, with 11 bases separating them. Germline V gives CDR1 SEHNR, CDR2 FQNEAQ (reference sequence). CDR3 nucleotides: TGTGCCAGCAGCTCCTCTTCCGGGCAGCCCCAGCATTTT. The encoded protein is CASSSSSGQPQHF.

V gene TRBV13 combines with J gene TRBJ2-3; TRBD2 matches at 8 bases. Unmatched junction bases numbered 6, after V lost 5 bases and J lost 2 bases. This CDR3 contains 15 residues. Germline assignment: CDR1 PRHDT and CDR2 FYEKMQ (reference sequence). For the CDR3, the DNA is TGTGCCAGCAGCCCTAGCGGGTTACCCACAGATACGCAGTATTTT. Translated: CASSPSGLPTDTQYF.

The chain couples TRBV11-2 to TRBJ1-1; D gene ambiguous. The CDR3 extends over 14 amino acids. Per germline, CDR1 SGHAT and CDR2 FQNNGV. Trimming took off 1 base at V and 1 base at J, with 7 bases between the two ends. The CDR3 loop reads CASSLVMWNTEAFF. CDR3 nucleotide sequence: TGTGCCAGCAGCTTAGTAATGTGGAACACTGAAGCTTTCTTT. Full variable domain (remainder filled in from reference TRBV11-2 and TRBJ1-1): EAGVAQSPRYKIIEKRQSVAFWCNPISGHATLYWYQQILGQGPKLLIQFQNNGVVDDSQLPKDRFSAERLKGVDSTLKIQPAKLEDSAVYLCASSLVMWNTEAFFGQGTRLTVV.

This CDR3 reads CASSQEWSGGSYEQYF. CDR3 in DNA: TGCGCCAGCAGCCAAGAATGGTCCGGGGGTTCCTACGAGCAGTACTTC. The rearrangement joins TRBV4-1 to TRBJ2-7; tentative D call: TRBD2 (6 bases). The CDR3 is 16 amino acids. V lost 0 bases, J lost 1 base, and 13 bases lay in between. In germline, CDR1 is MGHRA, CDR2 YSYEKL.

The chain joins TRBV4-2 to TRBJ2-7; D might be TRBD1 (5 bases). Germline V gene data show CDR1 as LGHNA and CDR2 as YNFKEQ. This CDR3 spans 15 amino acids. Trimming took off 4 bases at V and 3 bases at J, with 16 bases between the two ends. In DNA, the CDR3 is TGTGCCAGCAGCCCAGTAGAACAGGCAGGCTACGAGCAGTACTTC. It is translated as CASSPVEQAGYEQYF.

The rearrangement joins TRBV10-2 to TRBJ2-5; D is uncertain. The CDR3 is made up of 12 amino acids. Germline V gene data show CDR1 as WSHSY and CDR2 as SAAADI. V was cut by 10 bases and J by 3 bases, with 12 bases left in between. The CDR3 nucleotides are TGCGCCACCTCTTGGGGAAAAGAGACCCAGTACTTC. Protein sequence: CATSWGKETQYF.

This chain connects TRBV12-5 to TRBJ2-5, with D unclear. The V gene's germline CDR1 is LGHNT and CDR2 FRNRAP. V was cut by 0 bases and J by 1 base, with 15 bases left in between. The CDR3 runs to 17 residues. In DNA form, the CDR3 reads TGTGCTAGTGGTTTGGTAAGGACGGCCACAGTCCAAGAGACCCAGTACTTC. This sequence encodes CASGLVRTATVQETQYF.

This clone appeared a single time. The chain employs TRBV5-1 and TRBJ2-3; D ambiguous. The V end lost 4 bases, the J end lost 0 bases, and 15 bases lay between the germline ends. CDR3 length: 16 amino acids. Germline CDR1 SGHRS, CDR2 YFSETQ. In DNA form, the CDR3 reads TGCGCCAGCAGCCCAATCTTCGACGGGAGCACAGATACGCAGTATTTT. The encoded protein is CASSPIFDGSTDTQYF.